A selection of T cell receptor beta chains follows, all from one sample in a study of T-cell memory formation after mild COVID-19. TCRdb passed the 5' RACE reads through MiXCR, listing each CDR3 protein once. The sample holds a few hundred thousand distinct CDR3 sequences, 28% seen once. Sample: PBMCs or a T cell subset sorted from them (not recorded which). Every receptor here comes from an adult woman who had mild COVID-19 (a few samples of this study predate the infection). Cell type and time point are not known. CDR3s include the opening cysteine and the closing phenylalanine or tryptophan. A D gene is named only where the DNA matches it firmly. Rows may omit the clone size; those that give it use once, few, many or a size class.

DNA	CDR3	V	J	D	size
TGCAGTGCGAGGGACAGGAGCAATCAGCCCCAGCATTTT	CSARDRSNQPQHF	TRBV20-1	TRBJ1-5	TRBD1	few
TGCAGTGCTAAGGCAGGTGGAACTGAAGCTTTCTTT	CSAKAGGTEAFF	TRBV20-1	TRBJ1-1	NA	NA
TGTGCCAGCACTACAAGTGGGGGGACCGGGGAGCTGTTTTTT	CASTTSGGTGELFF	TRBV3-1	TRBJ2-2	NA	few
TGCGCCAGCAGGCGCGCAGGGACCATGAACACTGAAGCTTTCTTT	CASRRAGTMNTEAFF	TRBV5-1	TRBJ1-1	NA	NA
TGTGCCAGCAGCCCCCTCAGCGGGGGAACTTCTTTCTCCTACAATGAGCAGTTCTTC	CASSPLSGGTSFSYNEQFF	TRBV14	TRBJ2-1	TRBD2	NA
TGTGCCAGCAGTTACTCGGGCGGTGAAGCTTTCTTT	CASSYSGGEAFF	TRBV6-6	TRBJ1-1	NA	few
TGTGCCAGCACCAAGGACGGAAACACCGGGGAGCTGTTTTTT	CASTKDGNTGELFF	TRBV5-5	TRBJ2-2	NA	many
TGCAGTGCTAGAGATGTACGGCTAGCGGGAGGGGAGCAGTTCTTC	CSARDVRLAGGEQFF	TRBV20-1	TRBJ2-1	TRBD2	NA
TGCAGTGCTAGAATGAACACTGAAGCTTTCTTT	CSARMNTEAFF	TRBV20-1	TRBJ1-1	NA	few
TGCAGCGTTGTAGGGAGGTCCTACGAGCAGTACTTC	CSVVGRSYEQYF	TRBV29-1	TRBJ2-7	NA	few
TGTGCCAGCAGTGCCGGGACTTTAAACACCGGGGAGCTGTTTTTT	CASSAGTLNTGELFF	TRBV27	TRBJ2-2	NA	NA